This passage covers 14 T cell receptor beta chains from one sample sequenced in a study of CD8+ T cells in alopecia areata. Following RNA extraction, reverse transcription yielded cDNA that acted as the sequencing template. Some clones are missing from TCRdb's copy, which holds only in-frame ones; the method was immunoSEQ multiplex PCR. The sample holds approximately 110,000 clones, about three fifths seen once. Treatment here: oral pan-JAK inhibitor, 5-10 mg twice daily. The sequenced sample was CD8+ T cells sorted from blood, obtained at week 24, from a patient treated with tofacitinib. Receptors were obtained from a human donor with alopecia areata.

The J gene is TRBJ2-7, the V gene TRBV7-9; D may be TRBD2 (6 bases). The CDR3 contains 15 residues. Germline V gene lookup returns CDR1 SEHNR and CDR2 FQNEAQ (reference sequence). Between the trimmed V and J ends, which lost 4 bases and 1 base, there was a span of 14 bases. CDR3 DNA sequence: TGTGCCAGCAGCTCCCGGGAGAGGGCATCCTACGAGCAGTACTTC. Translation: CASSSRERASYEQYF.

In this sample, this clone turned up a few times. V and J are TRBV6-5 and TRBJ2-1; TRBD2 matches 13 bases. After removal of 2 bases from V and 7 bases from J, the junction contained 5 bases not matched to a gene. The CDR3 sequence is 16 residues long. CDR1 is MNHEY and CDR2 is SVGAGI in the germline V gene. CDR3 sequence: CASSYQGTSGANEQFF. Written as DNA, the CDR3 is TGTGCCAGCAGTTACCAAGGGACTAGCGGGGCGAATGAGCAGTTCTTC.

The chain combines TRBV5-4 with TRBJ2-5; D perhaps matches TRBD2 (5 bases). This CDR3 contains 12 residues. V shed 6 bases and J shed 3 bases, with 9 bases lying between them. Germline CDR1 and CDR2: SGHNT and YYREEE (reference sequence). CDR3 protein: CASTGVEETQYF. As DNA, the CDR3 is TGTGCCAGCACCGGGGTCGAAGAGACCCAGTACTTC.

This chain joins TRBV7-9 and TRBJ1-4; D uncertain. Trimming took off 5 bases at V and 2 bases at J, with 15 bases between the two ends. Germline CDR1 reads SEHNR; CDR2 reads FQNEAQ (reference sequence). There are 16 residues in the CDR3. CDR3 sequence: CASSPPGSDTNEKLFF. In DNA form, the CDR3 reads TGTGCCAGCAGCCCACCTGGCTCCGACACTAATGAAAAACTGTTTTTT.

CDR3 protein: CASSTPTGGAFFGELFF. The CDR3, as DNA: TGTGCCAGTAGTACTCCCACAGGGGGCGCTTTTTTCGGGGAGCTGTTTTTT. This chain connects TRBV19 to TRBJ2-2; 9 nucleotides agree with TRBD1. The V and J ends lost 4 bases and 7 bases, in that order; junction bases with no gene match: 13. The germline V gene has CDR1 LNHDA and CDR2 SQIVND (reference sequence). The CDR3 runs to 17 residues. The variable domain in full, completed from reference TRBV19 and TRBJ2-2, reads DGGITQSPKYLFRKEGQNVTLSCEQNLNHDAMYWYRQDPGQGLRLIYYSQIVNDFQKGDIAEGYSVSREKKESFPLTVTSAQKNPTAFYLCASSTPTGGAFFGELFFGEGSRLTVL.

The chain joins TRBV6-5 to TRBJ2-6, with no clear D. There are 14 residues in the CDR3. Trimming left V 4 bases short and J 0 bases short, with 4 bases between. In germline, CDR1 is MNHEY, CDR2 SVGAGI. CDR3 sequence reads: CASSLTSGANVLTF. The CDR3 coding sequence is TGTGCCAGCAGTTTAACCTCTGGGGCCAACGTCCTGACTTTC.

Only a few counts were recorded for this clone. The chain combines TRBV9 with TRBJ1-1; D not certain. This CDR3 is built from 15 residues. Germline V gene sequence: CDR1 SGDLS, CDR2 YYNGEE. The V and J ends lost 4 bases and 4 bases respectively, with 17 bases between them. In nucleotides, the CDR3 is TGTGCCAGCAGCTCGAGTGCCCGAACATTCACTGAAGCTTTCTTT. This codes for CASSSSARTFTEAFF.

The CDR3 loop is CASSPGAVGDWETQYF. CDR3 nucleotides: TGTGCCAGCAGCCCCGGCGCAGTGGGGGATTGGGAGACCCAGTACTTC. The chain links TRBV7-8 to TRBJ2-5, with D tentatively TRBD1 or TRBD2 (5 bases each). The CDR3 consists of 16 residues. In germline, CDR1 is SGHVS, CDR2 FQNEAQ. Trimming removed 5 bases at V and 5 bases at J, with 21 bases between.

This clone appeared a few times. The V and J genes are TRBV7-2 and TRBJ1-6; D gene uncertain. There are 14 residues in the CDR3. Germline V gene sequence: CDR1 SGHTA, CDR2 FQGNSA. Trimming removed 3 bases from V and 4 bases from J, with 7 bases in between. CDR3 in amino acids: CASSFTEYNSPLHF. The DNA for the CDR3 is TGTGCCAGCAGCTTTACCGAATATAATTCACCCCTCCACTTT.

This clone has more than one count but fewer than ten. The gene calls are TRBV30 and TRBJ2-7; possible D gene TRBD2, 7 bases. This CDR3 region has 13 residues. Germline CDR1 reads GTSNPN; CDR2 reads SVGIG (reference sequence). Trimming shortened V by 2 bases and J by 6 bases, and 14 bases separated the two germline ends. CDR3 sequence: CAWSPAGAVEQYF. The CDR3 DNA reads TGTGCCTGGAGTCCCGCGGGGGCGGTCGAGCAGTACTTC.

V is TRBV5-6 and J is TRBJ2-3; D remains ambiguous. V lost 3 bases and J 4 bases, leaving 15 bases between the germline ends. Germline V gene lookup returns CDR1 SGHDT and CDR2 YYEEEE. The CDR3 length is 15 residues. CDR3 DNA: TGTGCCAGCAGCTCGGGCCCTATAGTGGCAGATACGCAGTATTTT. This encodes CASSSGPIVADTQYF.

This clone appeared a single time. The chain combines TRBV7-9 with TRBJ1-1; D uncertain. The CDR3 contains 15 residues. V lost 2 bases to trimming and J lost 5 bases, with 15 bases between them. CDR1 is SEHNR, CDR2 FQNEAQ, per germline (reference sequence). For the CDR3, the DNA is TGTGCCAGCAGCTTAAGCGAGAGGGCGGCTACTGAAGCTTTCTTT. Its protein is CASSLSERAATEAFF.

This chain links TRBV4-1 with TRBJ2-7, with TRBD2 matching 7 bases. The CDR3 is 16 residues long. V shed 4 bases and J 3 bases; nucleotides not matched to a gene: 12. CDR1 is MGHRA, CDR2 YSYEKL, per germline. The CDR3 region is CASSPPGRSKNYEQYF. DNA of the CDR3: TGCGCCAGCAGCCCCCCCGGGAGGTCTAAGAACTACGAGCAGTACTTC.

The rearrangement joins TRBV7-2 to TRBJ2-5; D not resolved. Between the trimmed V and J ends, which lost 4 bases and 5 bases, there was a span of 17 bases. The CDR3 has 15 residues. Per germline, CDR1 SGHTA and CDR2 FQGNSA. Here the CDR3 DNA reads TGTGCCAGCAGCTCCCCGTGGCAGCCAAGGGAGACCCAGTACTTC. Translated: CASSSPWQPRETQYF.